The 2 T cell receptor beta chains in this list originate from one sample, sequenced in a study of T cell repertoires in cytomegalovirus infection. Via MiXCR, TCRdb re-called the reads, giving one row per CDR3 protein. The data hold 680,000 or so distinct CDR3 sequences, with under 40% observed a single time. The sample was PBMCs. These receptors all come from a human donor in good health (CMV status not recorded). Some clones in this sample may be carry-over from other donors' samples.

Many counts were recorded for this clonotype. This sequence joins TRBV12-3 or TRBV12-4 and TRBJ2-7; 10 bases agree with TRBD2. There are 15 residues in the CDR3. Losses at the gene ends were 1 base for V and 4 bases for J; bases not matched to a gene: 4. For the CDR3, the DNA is TGTGCCAGCAGTTTAGGCCCAGCGGGGGGGTACGAGCAGTACTTC. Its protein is CASSLGPAGGYEQYF.

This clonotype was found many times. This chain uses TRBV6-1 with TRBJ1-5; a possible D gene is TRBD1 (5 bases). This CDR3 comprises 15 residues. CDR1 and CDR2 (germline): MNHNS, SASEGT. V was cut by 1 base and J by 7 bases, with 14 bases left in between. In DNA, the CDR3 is TGTGCCAGCAGTGAAGGGGCGCAGGGCGGGCAGCCCCAGCATTTT. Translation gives CASSEGAQGGQPQHF.